The entry below gives a single T cell receptor (beta chain) sequence along with its context. Its antigen is not known. The junction had 1 base not matched to a gene; V was cut back by 5 bases and J by 2 bases. CDR1 and CDR2 from the germline V gene are MNHEY and SVGAGI. The CDR3 is made up of 14 amino acids. The protocol was immunoSEQ multiplex PCR, while the TCRdb copy is restricted to in-frame clones and leaves out a portion. The data hold some 250,000 clones, with 80% to 85% observed a single time. CD4+CD25+CD127- Tregs, CD4+CD25- non-Tregs, CD4 and CD8 cells were sorted. The data were obtained in a study of Tregs in tolerant kidney transplant recipients. General study points: Tregs expanded with activated donor B cells seemed most donor-specific.

The TCR comes from a human donor in good health. The chain recombines TRBV6-5 with TRBJ1-5; TRBD1 matches at 9 bases. The sequenced sample was CD4+ T cells from blood. The chain's CDR3 is CASSRDRGNQPQHF. The CDR3 coding sequence is TGTGCCAGCAGTCGGGACAGGGGCAATCAGCCCCAGCATTTT.